This T cell receptor beta chain was identified in a study of technical replicates of blood from four donors. Trimming took 5 bases from V and 5 from J, leaving 16 bases between them. The germline V gene encodes CDR1 SGHRS and CDR2 YFSETQ. The CDR3 runs 15 residues. Produced via immunoSEQ multiplex PCR; TCRdb's table is partial and in-frame only. The table shows 50,000 to 80,000 clones, with less than 90% occurring only once. This clone appeared a single time. V is TRBV5-1 and J is TRBJ1-4, with D possibly being TRBD1 (5 bases). The material sequenced was PBMCs. The TCR comes from a human donor in good health. Some clones in this sample may be carry-over from other donors' samples. The CDR3 protein is CASSMEGRENEKLFF. DNA of the CDR3: TGCGCCAGCAGTATGGAGGGACGGGAAAATGAAAAACTGTTTTTT.